Below, one T cell receptor beta chain is given with its context. Its antigen is unknown. These data are taken from a study of cytomegalovirus exposure and HLA in healthy donors. Study results and caveats: CMV antigen specificity was confirmed in vitro for a few CMV-associated chains. Later analysis indicated greater clonal expansion among HLA-associated TCR beta chains than among equally common other chains. According to reports, the classifier identified cytomegalovirus status with high specificity and sensitivity. Earlier analysis looked at TCR beta V segments, and most were productive about 90% or about 30% of the time.

Trimming took off 6 bases at V and 8 bases at J, with 13 bases between the two ends. CDR1 is MNHNS, CDR2 SASEGT, per germline. This CDR3 has 12 amino acids. PCR employed 60 Vbeta and 13 Jbeta primers. The method was immunoSEQ multiplex PCR; TCRdb's version includes in-frame clones alone and lacks a portion of them. Seen here are about 120,000 clones, 65% to 85% observed once, and the top ten hold approximately 0.24%. The source is a man aged 50 or older in good health and CMV-seronegative. The sample comprised PBMCs. This chain uses TRBV6-1 with TRBJ1-1, with D unclear. CDR3 in DNA: TGTGCCAGCAGGATCTCGACACCAGAAGCTTTCTTT. Protein product: CASRISTPEAFF.